This T cell receptor beta chain was sequenced for a study of blood T cell repertoires in COVID-19 (dated by TCRdb to about 2020). About the study as a whole: Collaborator samples came from the United States, Italy and Spain and covered acute and convalescent phases of COVID-19. The prospective study material was composed of cDNA or gDNA derived from T cells, B-cell-depleted T cells, or PBMCs. The dataset comprised deeply sampled blood TCRbeta repertoires from subjects exposed to, actively infected with, or recovered from COVID-19. The repertoires were released in a freely available public database meant as a resource for research on the immune response to SARS-CoV-2. The samples were drawn from two sources: the first 160 participants of the ongoing ImmuneRACE study, and over 1,000 subjects contributed by 6 global collaborators. The sample metadata nearly always contained a de-identified subject ID, COVID-19 status, age in years and sex. Where available, HLA class I and class II types were taken from metadata supplied by the sample provider and were not determined by assay-based typing.

On this clone: Which antigen it targets is not known. No much larger clone is present one base from it, and per-base qualities are unavailable.

Taken from the germline V gene, the CDR1 and CDR2 loops are MNHEY and SVGEGT. The CDR3 has 13 amino acids, counting the end cysteine and phenylalanine. Solely the CDR3 DNA is kept, with 39 bases framed from the first base. V is cut by 4 bases and J by 5 bases, and the space between the germline ends is 9 bases. TCRbeta CDR3 regions were amplified from genomic DNA by means of the immunoSEQ Assay, a bias-controlled multiplex PCR. Under the source paper's analysis protocol: The number of nucleated cells in each sample was estimated from the amplification of reference gene primers within the assay. To quantify the absolute abundance of each unique TCRbeta CDR3 rearrangement, sequence reads were collapsed and filtered. For each sample, productive Simpson clonality was calculated as the square root of Simpson's diversity index across productive rearrangements. In TCRdb, the immuneACCESS table is reduced to in-frame sequences with V and J assigned. These tables do not hold every clone; where another copy was compared, an unresolved V gene accounts for under half, and the others remain unexplained. For V, J and clone size, that table is used; D and trimming come from the DNA. For this sample the table gives tens of thousands of clones, of which 80% to 90% were detected only once. The ten most abundant clones make up 2.7% of the sample.

Whole blood was collected in K2EDTA tubes by collaborating institutions according to the institutions' own protocols. For TCRbeta analysis, collaborators shipped samples as frozen whole blood, isolated PBMCs, or DNA extracted from either of those sample types. Points the paper makes about the study in general: The amount of clinical and demographic metadata varied by source and participant and was provided uncurated.

This sequence uses TRBV6-2 or TRBV6-3 and TRBJ1-5; tentative D gene TRBD1, with 6 bases matching. The receptor's source is a man in his forties or fifties with acute or convalescent COVID-19. The material sequenced was peripheral blood. The base sequence is TGTGCCAGCAGTTTTGGACAGTATCAGCCCCAGCATTTT. It translates as CASSFGQYQPQHF.